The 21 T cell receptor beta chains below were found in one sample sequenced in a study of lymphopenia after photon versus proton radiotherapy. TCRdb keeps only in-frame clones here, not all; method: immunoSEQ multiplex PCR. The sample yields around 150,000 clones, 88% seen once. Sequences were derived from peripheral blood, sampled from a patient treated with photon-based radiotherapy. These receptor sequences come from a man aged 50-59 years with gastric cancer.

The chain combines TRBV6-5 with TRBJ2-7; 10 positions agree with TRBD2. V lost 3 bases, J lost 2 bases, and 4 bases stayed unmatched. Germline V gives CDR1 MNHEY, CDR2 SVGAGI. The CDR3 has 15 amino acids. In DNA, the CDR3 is TGTGCCAGCAGTTATCGACTAGCGGGTCCCTACGAGCAGTACTTC. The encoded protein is CASSYRLAGPYEQYF.

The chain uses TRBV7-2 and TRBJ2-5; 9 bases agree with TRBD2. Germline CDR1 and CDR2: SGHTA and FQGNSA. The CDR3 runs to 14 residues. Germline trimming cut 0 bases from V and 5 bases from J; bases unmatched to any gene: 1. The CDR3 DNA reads TGTGCCAGCAGCTTAGCTAGCGGGAGTGAGACCCAGTACTTC. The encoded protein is CASSLASGSETQYF.

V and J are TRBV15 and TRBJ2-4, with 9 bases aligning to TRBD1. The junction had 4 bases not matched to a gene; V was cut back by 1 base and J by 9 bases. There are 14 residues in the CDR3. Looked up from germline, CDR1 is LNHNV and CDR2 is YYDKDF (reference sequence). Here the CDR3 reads CATSRGTGVAIQYF. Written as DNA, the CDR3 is TGTGCCACCAGCAGAGGGACAGGGGTGGCCATTCAGTACTTC.

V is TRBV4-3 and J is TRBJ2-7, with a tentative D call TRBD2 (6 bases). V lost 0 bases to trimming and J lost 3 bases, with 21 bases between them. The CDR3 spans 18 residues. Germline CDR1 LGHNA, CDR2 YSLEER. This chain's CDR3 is CASSQDNEVGTQFYEQYF. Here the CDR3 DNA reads TGCGCCAGCAGCCAAGATAATGAAGTAGGGACTCAGTTCTACGAGCAGTACTTC.

CDR3 bases: TGCGCCAGCAGTGACTTAGCGGGAGGGCCCGACGAGCAGTACTTC. It specifies CASSDLAGGPDEQYF. The genes are TRBV10-1 and TRBJ2-7; 11 bases fit TRBD2. CDR3 size: 15 residues. Per germline, CDR1 WNHNN and CDR2 SYGVQD (reference sequence). With 3 bases clipped from V and 5 bases from J, the junction kept 6 bases outside the gene matches.

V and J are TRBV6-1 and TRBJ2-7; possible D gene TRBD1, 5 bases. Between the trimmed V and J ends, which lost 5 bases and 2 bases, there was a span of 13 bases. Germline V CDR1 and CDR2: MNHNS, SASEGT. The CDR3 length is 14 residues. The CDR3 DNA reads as TGTGCCAGCAGTTTGGGTGTAGGGGCCTACGAGCAGTACTTC. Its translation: CASSLGVGAYEQYF.

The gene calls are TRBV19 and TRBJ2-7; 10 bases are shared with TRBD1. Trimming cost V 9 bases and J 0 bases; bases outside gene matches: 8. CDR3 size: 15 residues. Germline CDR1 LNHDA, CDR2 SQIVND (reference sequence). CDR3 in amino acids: CASRAGTGVSYEQYF. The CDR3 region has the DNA TGTGCCAGCCGAGCCGGGACAGGGGTCTCCTACGAGCAGTACTTC.

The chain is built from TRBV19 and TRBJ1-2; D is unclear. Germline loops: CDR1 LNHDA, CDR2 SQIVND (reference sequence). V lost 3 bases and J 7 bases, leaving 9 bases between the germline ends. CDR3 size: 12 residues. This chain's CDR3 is CASSIWGSGYTF. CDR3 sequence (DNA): TGTGCCAGTAGTATTTGGGGATCTGGCTACACCTTC.

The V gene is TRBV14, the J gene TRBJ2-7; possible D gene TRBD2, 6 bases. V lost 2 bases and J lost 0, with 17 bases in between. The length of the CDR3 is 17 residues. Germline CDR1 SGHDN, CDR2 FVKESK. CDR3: CASSQYAPGLHSYEQYF. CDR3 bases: TGTGCCAGCAGCCAATACGCCCCGGGACTCCACTCCTACGAGCAGTACTTC.

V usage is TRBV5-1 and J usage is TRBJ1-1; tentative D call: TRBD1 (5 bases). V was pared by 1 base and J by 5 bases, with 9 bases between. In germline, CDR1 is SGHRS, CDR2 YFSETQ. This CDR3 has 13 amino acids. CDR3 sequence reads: CASSLIGGTEAFF. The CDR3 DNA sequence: TGCGCCAGCAGCTTGATTGGGGGGACTGAAGCTTTCTTT.

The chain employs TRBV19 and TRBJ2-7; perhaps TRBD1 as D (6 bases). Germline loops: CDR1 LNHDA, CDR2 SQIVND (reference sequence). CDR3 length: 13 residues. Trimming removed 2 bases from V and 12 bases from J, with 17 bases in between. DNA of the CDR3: TGTGCCAGTAGTATAACCGCCGGACAGAGCGTGTACTTC. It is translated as CASSITAGQSVYF.

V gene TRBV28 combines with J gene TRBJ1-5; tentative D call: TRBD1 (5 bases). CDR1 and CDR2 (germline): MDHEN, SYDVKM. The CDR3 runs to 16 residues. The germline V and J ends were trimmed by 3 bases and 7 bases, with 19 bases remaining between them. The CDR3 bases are TGTGCCAGCAGTTTCGACGCAGCAGGGACGGGGCAGCCCCAGCATTTT. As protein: CASSFDAAGTGQPQHF.

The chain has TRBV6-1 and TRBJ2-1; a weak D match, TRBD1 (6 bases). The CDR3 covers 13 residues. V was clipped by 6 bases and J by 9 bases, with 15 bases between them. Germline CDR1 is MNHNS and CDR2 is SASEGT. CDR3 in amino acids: CASRSTGLIEQFF. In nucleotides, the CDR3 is TGTGCCAGCAGATCGACAGGACTTATTGAGCAGTTCTTC.

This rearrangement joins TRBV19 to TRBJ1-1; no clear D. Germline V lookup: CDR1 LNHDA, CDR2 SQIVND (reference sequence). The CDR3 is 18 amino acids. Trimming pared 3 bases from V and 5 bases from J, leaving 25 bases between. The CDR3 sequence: CASSMGRGLRPMGTEAFF. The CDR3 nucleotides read TGTGCCAGTAGTATGGGTCGGGGTCTAAGGCCTATGGGGACTGAAGCTTTCTTT.

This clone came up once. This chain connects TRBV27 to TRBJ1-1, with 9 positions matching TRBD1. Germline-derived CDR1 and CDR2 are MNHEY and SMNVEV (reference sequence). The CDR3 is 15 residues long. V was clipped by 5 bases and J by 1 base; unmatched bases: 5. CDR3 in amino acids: CASSLGTGKNTEAFF. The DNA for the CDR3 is TGTGCCAGCAGTCTCGGGACAGGGAAGAACACTGAAGCTTTCTTT.

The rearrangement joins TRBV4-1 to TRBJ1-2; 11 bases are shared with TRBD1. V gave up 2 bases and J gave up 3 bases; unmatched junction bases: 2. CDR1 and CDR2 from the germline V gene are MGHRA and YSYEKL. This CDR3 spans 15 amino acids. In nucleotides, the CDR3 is TGCGCCAGCAGCCAACGGACAGGGGGCGACTATGGCTACACCTTC. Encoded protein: CASSQRTGGDYGYTF.

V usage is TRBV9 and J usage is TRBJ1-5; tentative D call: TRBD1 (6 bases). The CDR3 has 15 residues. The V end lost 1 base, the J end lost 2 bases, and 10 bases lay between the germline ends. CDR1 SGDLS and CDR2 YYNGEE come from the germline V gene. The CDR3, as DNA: TGTGCCAGCAGCGTAACCGGGGGCGGCAATCAGCCCCAGCATTTT. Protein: CASSVTGGGNQPQHF.

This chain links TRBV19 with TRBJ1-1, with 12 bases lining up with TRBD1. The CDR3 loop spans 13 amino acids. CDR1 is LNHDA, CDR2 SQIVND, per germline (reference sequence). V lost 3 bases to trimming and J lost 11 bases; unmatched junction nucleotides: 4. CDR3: CASSMGQGAKAFF. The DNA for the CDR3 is TGTGCCAGTAGTATGGGACAGGGGGCAAAGGCTTTCTTT.

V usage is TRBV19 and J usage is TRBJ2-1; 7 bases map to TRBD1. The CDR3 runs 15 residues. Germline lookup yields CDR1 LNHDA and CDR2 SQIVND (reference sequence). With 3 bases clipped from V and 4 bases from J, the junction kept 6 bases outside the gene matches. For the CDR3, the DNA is TGTGCCAGTAGTATTAAGGGGACAGTATACAATGAGCAGTTCTTC. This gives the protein CASSIKGTVYNEQFF. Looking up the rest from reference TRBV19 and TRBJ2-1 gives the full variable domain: DGGITQSPKYLFRKEGQNVTLSCEQNLNHDAMYWYRQDPGQGLRLIYYSQIVNDFQKGDIAEGYSVSREKKESFPLTVTSAQKNPTAFYLCASSIKGTVYNEQFFGPGTRLTVL.

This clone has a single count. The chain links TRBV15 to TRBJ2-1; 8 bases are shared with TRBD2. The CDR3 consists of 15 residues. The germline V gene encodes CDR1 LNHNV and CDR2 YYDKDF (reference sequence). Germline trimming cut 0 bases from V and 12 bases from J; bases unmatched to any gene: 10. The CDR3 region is CATSRDSLAGGVQFF. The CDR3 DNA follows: TGTGCCACCAGCAGAGATAGTCTAGCGGGTGGGGTGCAGTTCTTC.

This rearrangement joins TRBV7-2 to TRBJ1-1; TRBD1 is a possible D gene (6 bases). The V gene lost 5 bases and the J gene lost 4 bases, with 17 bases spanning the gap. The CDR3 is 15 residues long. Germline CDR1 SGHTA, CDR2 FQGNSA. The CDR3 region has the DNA TGTGCCAGCAGCCCATTTCCCCGGGGGCGCACTGAAGCTTTCTTT. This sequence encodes CASSPFPRGRTEAFF.